This paragraph covers one TCR beta chain sequence. Its antigen remains unknown. The germline V gene encodes CDR1 SNHLY and CDR2 FYNNEI. The CDR3 sequence is 15 residues long. The V end was cut by 4 bases, the J end by 0 bases, with 13 bases between. The data are from a study of T cell responses to AZD1222 COVID-19 vaccine. Generated by immunoSEQ multiplex PCR, the TCRdb table keeps only in-frame clones and is missing some. The sample lists approximately 82,000 clones; 80% to 95% were seen once. Study-level results: Among spike-specific TCRs, nearly half reportedly target unmutated variant regions. Researchers report vaccine-associated CD4 TCRs spanning spike, with dominance at 160-218 and 743-854. After two AZD1222 doses, spike-specific TCR breadth and depth rose versus day 0.

It was second doses at about 4 or about 12 weeks that were pooled. The chain is built from TRBV2 and TRBJ2-7; a possible D gene is TRBD1 (6 bases). Source: peripheral blood, taken 28 days after the second AZD1222 dose. The sequence was collected from an adult who received the AZD1222 COVID-19 vaccine. The CDR3 region has the DNA TGTGCCAGCAGTGCCCGACAGGTGAGCTCCTACGAGCAGTACTTC. Translating gives CASSARQVSSYEQYF.